This T cell receptor (beta chain) was recorded in a study of T-cell reconstitution after alpha-beta-depleted transplantation in children. Study-wide findings and caveats: Reportedly, only several hundred clones from non-depleted graft cells drove alpha-beta T-cell counts at about two months.

Preparation of the TCRbeta library used unique molecular identifiers. TCRdb recomputed calls from the PCR reads with MiXCR, one row per CDR3 protein. The profile shows a few hundred thousand distinct CDR3 sequences, around 9.1% of them singletons. The CDR3 covers 11 residues. Trimming removed 6 bases from V and 6 bases from J, with 7 bases in between. This clonotype was detected ten times or more. Antigen unknown. The chain employs TRBV12-3 or TRBV12-4 and TRBJ2-3; no definite D call. The TCR was taken from a boy younger than two with acute myeloid leukemia, due to receive a stem cell transplant. The input for sequencing was PBMCs, taken before TCRalphabeta/CD19-depleted stem cell transplant. This CDR3 reads CASRVEDTQYF. The CDR3 nucleotides are TGTGCCAGCAGGGTGGAGGATACGCAGTATTTT.